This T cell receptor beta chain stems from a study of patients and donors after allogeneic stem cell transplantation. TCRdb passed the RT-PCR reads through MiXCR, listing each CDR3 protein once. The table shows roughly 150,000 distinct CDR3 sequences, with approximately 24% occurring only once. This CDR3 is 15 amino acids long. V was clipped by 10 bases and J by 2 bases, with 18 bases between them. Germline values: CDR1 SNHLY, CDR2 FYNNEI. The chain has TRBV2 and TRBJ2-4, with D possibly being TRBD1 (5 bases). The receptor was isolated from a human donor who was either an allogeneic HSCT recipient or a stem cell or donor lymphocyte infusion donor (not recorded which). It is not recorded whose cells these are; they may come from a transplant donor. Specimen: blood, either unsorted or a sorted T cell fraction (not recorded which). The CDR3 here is CANGRQTRTKNIQYF. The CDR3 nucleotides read TGTGCCAACGGTAGACAGACCCGGACCAAAAACATTCAGTACTTC.